The present TCR beta chain was sequenced within a study of molecular identifiers for immune sequencing clone quantification. MiXCR, applied by TCRdb to the PCR reads, yields one record per CDR3 protein. The sample records roughly 100,000 distinct CDR3 sequences, about 35% being singletons. General study results and limits: Effector cells kept over 99% of their molecules in clones above 20 RNA copies, while naive cells kept under 1% there.

This clonotype was seen repeatedly, ten times or more. Its antigen remains unidentified. Trimming left V 6 bases short and J 6 bases short, with 18 bases between. Germline CDR1 reads MNHEY; CDR2 reads SVGAGI. The CDR3 has 14 amino acids. J is TRBJ2-7 and V is TRBV6-5; D possibly corresponds to TRBD1 (6 bases). Sequenced sample: naive CD8+ T cells from blood, with Jurkat cell RNA spiked in. Subset given: FACS-sorted CD8+CD4-CCR7+CD45RA+ naive T cells. The clonotype comes from a human donor in good health. Some libraries in this study had Jurkat cell RNA spiked in. CDR3 DNA: TGTGCCAGCAGCCCTCGACCTCACAGGGCCGAGCAGTACTTC. Amino acids: CASSPRPHRAEQYF.